These 15 T cell receptor beta chains share one sample of origin, sequenced in a study of Ad26.COV2.S vaccination and SARS-CoV-2 variants. Only in-frame clones appear in the TCRdb table, and some are missing; sequencing was by immunoSEQ multiplex PCR. Here the sample spans under 550,000 clones, about 93% being singletons. Regarding treatment: some 20 received Ad26.COV2.S at low or high dose, single or two shots; several received placebo; per-sample allocation not given. Day 63 after the first injection of vaccine or placebo was the sampling time. Sequencing was performed on peripheral blood, taken in a trial of Ad26.COV2.S vaccine versus placebo. The receptors stem from a person aged 18 to 59 who received the Ad26.COV2.S COVID-19 vaccine or a placebo.

The V gene is TRBV27, the J gene TRBJ2-2; tentative D call: TRBD1 (6 bases). The V end lost 6 bases, the J end lost 7 bases, and 12 bases lay between the germline ends. Germline CDR1 is MNHEY and CDR2 is SMNVEV (reference sequence). This CDR3 contains 13 residues. The CDR3 DNA follows: TGTGCCAGCAGATGGGGGCTTAACGGGGAGCTGTTTTTT. Amino acids: CASRWGLNGELFF.

The chain uses TRBV6-5 and TRBJ2-7, with TRBD1 identical over 7 bases. The CDR3 runs 12 residues. Per the germline V gene, CDR1 is MNHEY and CDR2 is SVGAGI. Trimming took 5 bases from V and 3 from J; bases not matched to a gene: 1. The DNA of the CDR3 is TGTGCCAGCAGTCGGACAGGCTACGAGCAGTACTTC. The encoded protein is CASSRTGYEQYF.

V and J are TRBV19 and TRBJ2-3; 16 nucleotides line up with TRBD2. V gave up 6 bases and J gave up 0 bases; unmatched junction bases: 12. There are 20 residues in the CDR3. Germline values: CDR1 LNHDA, CDR2 SQIVND (reference sequence). The CDR3 DNA reads as TGTGCCAGTAGCCTCTATCCGGGACTAGCGGGAGGGAGGAGCACAGATACGCAGTATTTT. Translation gives CASSLYPGLAGGRSTDTQYF.

J is TRBJ2-5 and V is TRBV9, with 12 bases aligning to TRBD1. Germline V gives CDR1 SGDLS, CDR2 YYNGEE. CDR3 size: 16 residues. V shed 0 bases and J 1 base; nucleotides not matched to a gene: 1. CDR3 coding DNA: TGTGCCAGCAGCGTAGGGGGACAGGGGGCCCAAGAGACCCAGTACTTC. Encoded protein: CASSVGGQGAQETQYF.

The rearrangement uses TRBV28 and TRBJ1-3; D call uncertain. The V gene lost 2 bases and the J gene lost 2 bases, with 7 bases spanning the gap. Germline CDR1 reads MDHEN; CDR2 reads SYDVKM. The CDR3 is 14 amino acids. CDR3 sequence: CASSLGGPGNTIYF. CDR3 nucleotide sequence: TGTGCCAGCAGTTTAGGCGGTCCTGGAAACACCATATATTTT.

This clone was detected once. This rearrangement joins TRBV30 to TRBJ2-3, with a possible D match to TRBD2 (6 bases). V was trimmed by 2 bases and J by 2 bases, leaving 8 bases between them. The V gene's germline CDR1 is GTSNPN and CDR2 SVGIG (reference sequence). CDR3 size: 13 residues. The CDR3 DNA is TGTGCCTGGAGTCCGGGACTCACAGATACGCAGTATTTT. Translated: CAWSPGLTDTQYF. The full variable domain, rest sourced from reference TRBV30 and TRBJ2-3, is SQTIHQWPATLVQPVGSPLSLECTVEGTSNPNLYWYRQAAGRGLQLLFYSVGIGQISSEVPQNLSASRPQDRQFILSSKKLLLSDSGFYLCAWSPGLTDTQYFGPGTRLTVL.

The genes are TRBV5-1 and TRBJ2-3; TRBD1 might be the D (5 bases). In germline, CDR1 is SGHRS, CDR2 YFSETQ. The CDR3 covers 12 residues. The V gene lost 4 bases and the J gene lost 3 bases, with 6 bases spanning the gap. CDR3 nucleotide sequence: TGCGCCAGCAGCGACAGAACAGATACGCAGTATTTT. Translating gives CASSDRTDTQYF.

The chain uses TRBV5-5 and TRBJ2-1; 9 bases line up with TRBD2. V shed 1 base and J 15 bases; nucleotides not matched to a gene: 14. This CDR3 contains 15 residues. The V gene's germline CDR1 is SGHKS and CDR2 YYEKEE (reference sequence). CDR3 protein: CASSLRSASGALAFF. The CDR3 nucleotides are TGTGCCAGCAGCTTGAGGTCCGCTAGCGGGGCTTTAGCGTTCTTC.

The rearrangement uses TRBV7-2 and TRBJ2-1, with 13 bases lining up with TRBD2. With V trimmed by 1 base and J by 10 bases, 4 bases remained unmatched. Germline assignment: CDR1 SGHTA and CDR2 FQGNSA. This CDR3 is built from 15 residues. The CDR3 region has the DNA TGTGCCAGCAGCTTAGTTAGGACTAGCGGGAGCGAGCAGTTCTTC. Residues: CASSLVRTSGSEQFF.

V is TRBV19 and J is TRBJ2-7; weak D call: TRBD1 (7 bases). CDR1 and CDR2 (germline): LNHDA, SQIVND (reference sequence). The CDR3 runs to 16 residues. The V gene lost 3 bases and the J gene lost 2 bases, with 17 bases spanning the gap. CDR3 DNA: TGTGCCAGTAGTATTCTTGCGGGACAGAAAACCTACGAGCAGTACTTC. Encoded protein: CASSILAGQKTYEQYF.

In DNA form, the CDR3 reads TGTGCCAGTAGTACGAGAATCGGCTCTACAACGCAGTATTTT. This sequence encodes CASSTRIGSTTQYF. V gene TRBV19 combines with J gene TRBJ2-3; no clear D gene. Trimming stripped 4 bases from V and 9 bases from J, with 17 bases between. Looked up from germline, CDR1 is LNHDA and CDR2 is SQIVND (reference sequence). This CDR3 has 14 amino acids.

This clone was counted between two and nine times. The chain employs TRBV6-5 and TRBJ1-1; tentative D call: TRBD1 (5 bases). Germline CDR1 and CDR2: MNHEY and SVGAGI. Trimming cost V 7 bases and J 4 bases, with 10 bases left between them. The CDR3 contains 12 residues. The CDR3 sequence: CASILRGTEAFF. The CDR3 region has the DNA TGTGCCAGCATCCTTAGGGGCACTGAAGCTTTCTTT.

V is TRBV4-3 and J is TRBJ1-1, with D possibly being TRBD1 (5 bases). The V gene lost 1 base and the J gene lost 1 base, with 10 bases spanning the gap. This CDR3 comprises 15 residues. CDR1 LGHNA and CDR2 YSLEER come from the germline V gene. For the CDR3, the DNA is TGCGCCAGCAGCCAAGGGTGGGGACCGAACACTGAAGCTTTCTTT. Translated: CASSQGWGPNTEAFF.

The rearrangement joins TRBV7-6 to TRBJ2-7; 7 nucleotides match TRBD2. Germline-derived CDR1 and CDR2 are SGHVS and FNYEAQ. Unmatched junction bases numbered 4, after V lost 0 bases and J lost 5 bases. The CDR3 extends over 14 amino acids. This CDR3 is CASSLAGGHNEQYF. The DNA for the CDR3 is TGTGCCAGCAGCTTAGCGGGAGGGCACAACGAGCAGTACTTC.

The chain combines TRBV6-6 with TRBJ1-5; no firm D call. The CDR3 is 15 amino acids. Germline CDR1 is MNHNY and CDR2 is SVGAGI (reference sequence). The V and J ends lost 5 bases and 5 bases respectively, with 16 bases between them. The CDR3 region is CASSPGGPWHQPQHF. The DNA of the CDR3 is TGTGCCAGCAGTCCCGGAGGGCCTTGGCATCAGCCCCAGCATTTT.